A selection of T cell receptor beta chains follows, all from one sample in a study of blood T cell repertoires in COVID-19. Produced via immunoSEQ multiplex PCR; TCRdb's table is partial and in-frame only. The table includes roughly 250,000 clones, roughly 83% detected once. The sequenced material came from peripheral blood. Every receptor here comes from a woman of 80 years or more with acute or convalescent COVID-19. The CDR3 runs from the conserved cysteine through the conserved F or W. Each record gives: clone size, V gene, D gene, J gene, CDR3 protein, CDR3 DNA. The D gene is left open where the match is weak. Clone size is not always given. Where it is, it says once, few, many or a class for expanded clones.

abundance: -
v_gene: TRBV9
d_gene: TRBD1
j_gene: TRBJ2-1
CDR3aa: CASSFRQGYNEQFF
CDR3nt: TGTGCCAGCAGCTTCCGACAGGGTTACAATGAGCAGTTCTTC

abundance: -
v_gene: TRBV30
d_gene: -
j_gene: TRBJ2-6
CDR3aa: CAYRDTDSGANVLTF
CDR3nt: TGTGCCTACCGGGACACCGACTCTGGGGCCAACGTCCTGACTTTC

abundance: -
v_gene: TRBV11-1
d_gene: -
j_gene: TRBJ2-2
CDR3aa: CASSSWTTSNTGELFF
CDR3nt: TGTGCCAGCAGTTCCTGGACTACCTCGAACACCGGGGAGCTGTTTTTT

abundance: many
v_gene: TRBV2
d_gene: -
j_gene: TRBJ1-6
CDR3aa: CASSLQSSYNSPLHF
CDR3nt: TGTGCCAGCAGTCTACAGAGCTCCTATAATTCACCCCTCCACTTT

abundance: -
v_gene: TRBV3-1/TRBV3-2
d_gene: -
j_gene: TRBJ2-4
CDR3aa: CASSQDQGGTDLAKNIQYF
CDR3nt: TGTGCCAGCAGCCAAGATCAGGGCGGGACAGACCTAGCCAAAAACATTCAGTACTTC

abundance: -
v_gene: TRBV2
d_gene: -
j_gene: TRBJ1-4
CDR3aa: CASSDRAPTNEKLFF
CDR3nt: TGTGCCAGCAGTGACAGGGCCCCAACTAATGAAAAACTGTTTTTT

abundance: -
v_gene: TRBV7-9
d_gene: TRBD2
j_gene: TRBJ2-3
CDR3aa: CASSLYPSGILDTQYF
CDR3nt: TGTGCCAGCAGCTTATACCCTAGCGGGATCCTAGATACGCAGTATTTT

abundance: once
v_gene: TRBV28
d_gene: TRBD1
j_gene: TRBJ1-2
CDR3aa: CASSAEGGTGYTF
CDR3nt: TGTGCCAGCAGCGCAGAAGGGGGCACGGGCTACACCTTC

abundance: -
v_gene: TRBV2
d_gene: -
j_gene: TRBJ2-2
CDR3aa: CASAPGGKRTGELFF
CDR3nt: TGTGCCAGCGCACCCGGGGGAAAGAGGACCGGGGAGCTGTTTTTT

abundance: -
v_gene: TRBV27
d_gene: TRBD2
j_gene: TRBJ2-2
CDR3aa: CASRMTSGGARTGELFF
CDR3nt: TGTGCCAGCAGAATGACTAGCGGGGGGGCACGGACCGGGGAGCTGTTTTTT

abundance: -
v_gene: TRBV3-1/TRBV3-2
d_gene: -
j_gene: TRBJ1-3
CDR3aa: CASSLRTARSGNTIYF
CDR3nt: TGTGCCAGCAGCCTTAGGACAGCACGCTCTGGAAACACCATATATTTT

abundance: -
v_gene: TRBV12-3/TRBV12-4
d_gene: -
j_gene: TRBJ2-1
CDR3aa: CASSLGRGDEQFF
CDR3nt: TGTGCCAGCAGTTTGGGAAGGGGTGATGAGCAGTTCTTC

abundance: -
v_gene: TRBV19
d_gene: TRBD1
j_gene: TRBJ1-2
CDR3aa: CASSPGTGLANYGYTF
CDR3nt: TGTGCCAGTAGTCCCGGGACAGGGCTTGCTAACTATGGCTACACCTTC

abundance: -
v_gene: TRBV7-6
d_gene: TRBD1
j_gene: TRBJ2-7
CDR3aa: CASSKPGQGAEEQYF
CDR3nt: TGTGCCAGCAGCAAACCGGGACAGGGGGCGGAGGAGCAGTACTTC

abundance: few
v_gene: TRBV5-3
d_gene: TRBD1
j_gene: TRBJ1-5
CDR3aa: CARSLALSTGAFSNQPQHF
CDR3nt: TGTGCCAGAAGCTTGGCCCTCTCGACAGGGGCCTTTAGCAATCAGCCCCAGCATTTT

abundance: -
v_gene: TRBV2
d_gene: -
j_gene: TRBJ2-2
CDR3aa: CASRAGATGELFF
CDR3nt: TGTGCCAGCAGGGCTGGGGCCACCGGGGAGCTGTTTTTT

abundance: -
v_gene: TRBV29-1
d_gene: -
j_gene: TRBJ2-1
CDR3aa: CSVHTGGAPYNEQFF
CDR3nt: TGCAGCGTTCATACAGGGGGGGCCCCCTACAATGAGCAGTTCTTC

abundance: -
v_gene: TRBV6-6
d_gene: -
j_gene: TRBJ1-2
CDR3aa: CASSYSPGNVFGYTF
CDR3nt: TGTGCCAGCAGTTACTCTCCAGGGAACGTGTTTGGCTACACCTTC

abundance: few
v_gene: TRBV7-8
d_gene: -
j_gene: TRBJ1-4
CDR3aa: CASSLESGAANEKLFF
CDR3nt: TGTGCCAGCAGCTTAGAGAGTGGGGCAGCTAATGAAAAACTGTTTTTT

abundance: -
v_gene: TRBV19
d_gene: TRBD1
j_gene: TRBJ1-2
CDR3aa: CASSPGGQAYAYTF
CDR3nt: TGTGCCAGTAGCCCAGGGGGGCAGGCCTACGCGTACACCTTC

abundance: -
v_gene: TRBV30
d_gene: -
j_gene: TRBJ1-5
CDR3aa: CAWSETQDSQPQHF
CDR3nt: TGTGCCTGGAGCGAAACCCAGGACAGTCAGCCCCAGCATTTT

abundance: -
v_gene: TRBV2
d_gene: TRBD2
j_gene: TRBJ2-2
CDR3aa: CASSGGFPGTGELFF
CDR3nt: TGTGCCAGCAGCGGGGGGTTCCCGGGGACCGGGGAGCTGTTTTTT

abundance: few
v_gene: TRBV7-9
d_gene: -
j_gene: TRBJ1-3
CDR3aa: CASSLDLSGAGNTIYF
CDR3nt: TGTGCCAGCAGCTTAGACCTCAGCGGGGCTGGAAACACCATATATTTT

abundance: -
v_gene: TRBV5-5
d_gene: -
j_gene: TRBJ1-3
CDR3aa: CASSLEVYSGNTIYF
CDR3nt: TGTGCCAGCAGCTTGGAAGTCTACTCTGGAAACACCATATATTTT

abundance: -
v_gene: TRBV7-6
d_gene: -
j_gene: TRBJ2-1
CDR3aa: CASSSPWGRGYNEQFF
CDR3nt: TGTGCCAGCAGCTCCCCGTGGGGCAGGGGCTACAATGAGCAGTTCTTC

abundance: -
v_gene: TRBV19
d_gene: -
j_gene: TRBJ2-4
CDR3aa: CASSAGRGLGAKNIQYF
CDR3nt: TGTGCCAGTAGTGCCGGAAGGGGTTTAGGGGCCAAAAACATTCAGTACTTC

abundance: -
v_gene: TRBV14
d_gene: TRBD1
j_gene: TRBJ2-7
CDR3aa: CASSAGQGAGEQYF
CDR3nt: TGTGCCAGCAGCGCGGGACAGGGGGCAGGGGAGCAGTACTTC

abundance: once
v_gene: TRBV6-2/TRBV6-3
d_gene: -
j_gene: TRBJ1-2
CDR3aa: CASSTVGANYGYTF
CDR3nt: TGTGCCAGCAGTACGGTGGGAGCTAACTATGGCTACACCTTC

abundance: once
v_gene: TRBV5-6
d_gene: TRBD2
j_gene: TRBJ2-7
CDR3aa: CASSKTSGGRFEQYF
CDR3nt: TGTGCCAGCAGCAAGACTAGCGGGGGGCGTTTCGAGCAGTACTTC

abundance: -
v_gene: TRBV9
d_gene: -
j_gene: TRBJ1-5
CDR3aa: CASSVDARGNQPQHF
CDR3nt: TGTGCCAGCAGCGTAGACGCGCGGGGCAATCAGCCCCAGCATTTT

abundance: -
v_gene: TRBV5-1
d_gene: -
j_gene: TRBJ1-1
CDR3aa: CASSRTGTEAFF
CDR3nt: TGCGCCAGCAGCAGAACGGGCACTGAAGCTTTCTTT